Below, 13 T cell receptor beta chains from the same sample are listed, as sequenced in a study of patients and donors after allogeneic stem cell transplantation. One entry per CDR3 protein, called by TCRdb with MiXCR from the RT-PCR reads. The sample yields some 30,000 distinct CDR3 sequences, more than 35% seen once. Material for sequencing was blood, either unsorted or a sorted T cell fraction (not recorded which). These receptors all come from a human donor who was either an allogeneic HSCT recipient or a stem cell or donor lymphocyte infusion donor (not recorded which). It is not recorded whose cells these are; they may come from a transplant donor.

Only a few counts were recorded for this clonotype. The V gene is TRBV20-1, the J gene TRBJ1-2; D is perhaps TRBD1 (5 bases). Trimming removed 0 bases at V and 4 bases at J, with 15 bases between. Germline V CDR1 and CDR2: DFQATT, SNEGSKA (reference sequence). This CDR3 region has 15 residues. CDR3 residues: CSARDRTLAGYGYTF. CDR3 bases: TGCAGTGCTAGAGATAGGACACTAGCGGGCTATGGCTACACCTTC.

CDR3: CASSTGQGKITDTQYF. Written as DNA, the CDR3 is TGCGCCAGCAGCACCGGACAGGGGAAGATCACAGATACGCAGTATTTT. The chain joins TRBV5-1 to TRBJ2-3, with 9 bases lining up with TRBD1. There are 16 residues in the CDR3. Germline V gene sequence: CDR1 SGHRS, CDR2 YFSETQ. V lost 4 bases to trimming and J lost 2 bases; unmatched junction nucleotides: 8.

J is TRBJ1-2 and V is TRBV15; the match to TRBD1 covers 7 bases. This CDR3 is built from 15 residues. After removal of 1 base from V and 4 bases from J, the junction contained 6 bases not matched to a gene. Germline V lookup: CDR1 LNHNV, CDR2 YYDKDF (reference sequence). The CDR3 is CATSRALTGSYGYTF. As DNA, the CDR3 is TGTGCCACCAGCAGAGCCCTGACAGGGAGCTATGGCTACACCTTC.

This clonotype was observed a handful of times. V gene TRBV19 combines with J gene TRBJ1-6; unclear D gene. The CDR3 totals 14 residues. Germline CDR1 reads LNHDA; CDR2 reads SQIVND (reference sequence). Between the trimmed V and J ends, which lost 4 bases and 11 bases, there was a span of 15 bases. CDR3 sequence reads: CASSTQGIRPPLHF. CDR3 DNA sequence: TGTGCCAGTAGTACACAAGGGATTCGACCACCCCTCCACTTT. Using reference TRBV19 and TRBJ1-6 for the parts outside the CDR3, the full variable domain is DGGITQSPKYLFRKEGQNVTLSCEQNLNHDAMYWYRQDPGQGLRLIYYSQIVNDFQKGDIAEGYSVSREKKESFPLTVTSAQKNPTAFYLCASSTQGIRPPLHFGNGTRLTVT.

The J gene is TRBJ2-7, the V gene TRBV5-5; D is perhaps TRBD2 (5 bases). This CDR3 has 15 residues. The germline gives CDR1 SGHKS, CDR2 YYEKEE (reference sequence). Trimming cost V 3 bases and J 3 bases, with 16 bases left between them. CDR3 bases: TGTGCCAGCAGCTGGGGAGACACACCGAACTACGAGCAGTACGTC. This encodes CASSWGDTPNYEQYV.

This chain joins TRBV7-2 and TRBJ2-7; D call uncertain. Looked up from germline, CDR1 is SGHTA and CDR2 is FQGNSA. Trimming removed 2 bases at V and 5 bases at J, with 7 bases between. This CDR3 is built from 12 residues. CDR3 loop: CASSLKFNEQYF. CDR3 nucleotides: TGTGCCAGCAGCTTAAAGTTCAACGAGCAGTACTTC.

This clonotype is a singleton in its sample. This chain uses TRBV10-2 with TRBJ2-6; D uncertain. CDR1 is WSHSY, CDR2 SAAADI, per germline. This CDR3 is 16 amino acids long. Trimming took off 8 bases at V and 0 bases at J, with 14 bases between the two ends. This CDR3 is CASGSRSISGANVLTF. The DNA for the CDR3 is TGCGCCAGCGGCTCCCGGAGTATCTCTGGGGCCAACGTCCTGACTTTC.

The chain employs TRBV6-2 or TRBV6-3 and TRBJ2-7, with 10 bases matching TRBD2. Germline V gene lookup returns CDR1 MNHEY and CDR2 SVGEGT. The J segment lost 6 bases and the V segment lost 0 bases, leaving 8 bases of the junction unmatched. CDR3 length equals 16 residues. The CDR3 nucleotides read TGTGCCAGCAGTTACTCGAGAAGCGGGGGGGCTTTCGAGCAGTACGTC. Its translation is CASSYSRSGGAFEQYV.

In this sample, this clonotype turned up once. This sequence joins TRBV5-6 and TRBJ2-2; the D gene is possibly TRBD1 (5 bases). Germline V CDR1 and CDR2: SGHDT, YYEEEE. Deletions cut 4 bases from V and 6 bases from J, with 7 bases between. CDR3 length: 12 residues. The CDR3 is CASSTRAGELFF. The CDR3 nucleotides read TGTGCCAGCAGCACCAGGGCCGGGGAGCTGTTTTTT.

The DNA for the CDR3 is TGTGCCAGCAGTTACGGGACAGCTCAAGAGACCCAGTACTTC. Its translation: CASSYGTAQETQYF. This sequence joins TRBV6-5 and TRBJ2-5; 7 bases are shared with TRBD1. V lost 2 bases to trimming and J lost 2 bases; unmatched junction nucleotides: 2. Germline V gives CDR1 MNHEY, CDR2 SVGAGI. This CDR3 has 14 amino acids.

The rearrangement links TRBV3-1 to TRBJ2-3, with D perhaps matching TRBD2 (5 bases). Trimming pared 0 bases from V and 1 base from J, leaving 8 bases between. This CDR3 is 15 amino acids long. CDR1 is LGHDT, CDR2 YNNKEL, per germline (reference sequence). The CDR3 is CASSQDARGTDTQYF. CDR3 in DNA: TGTGCCAGCAGCCAAGATGCGCGGGGCACAGATACGCAGTATTTT.

The V call is TRBV12-3 or TRBV12-4, the J call TRBJ1-6; D is uncertain. The CDR3 consists of 14 residues. V shed 0 bases and J shed 7 bases, with 7 bases lying between them. This CDR3 is CASSLAGINSPLHF. As DNA, the CDR3 is TGTGCCAGCAGTTTAGCGGGGATCAATTCACCCCTCCACTTT.

V and J are TRBV29-1 and TRBJ2-5, with 7 bases matching TRBD1. With 3 bases clipped from V and 2 bases from J, the junction kept 6 bases outside the gene matches. CDR1 and CDR2 (germline): SQVTM, ANQGSEA. CDR3 length: 14 amino acids. The CDR3 spells CSVEPRDSQETQYF. Written as DNA, the CDR3 is TGCAGCGTTGAGCCTAGGGACAGTCAAGAGACCCAGTACTTC.